Reported below is one T cell receptor beta chain. The antigen it binds to is not known. No much larger clone is present one base from it, and per-base qualities are unavailable. V loses 4 bases, J loses 4 bases, and the germline ends lie 17 bases apart. Per the germline V gene, LGHNA is the CDR1 and YNFKEQ is the CDR2. The CDR3 sequence holds 15 residues, the cysteine and phenylalanine included. Only CDR3 DNA is held: 45 bases, read in frame from base 1. This specimen belongs to a study of radiotherapy plus CTLA-4 blockade in lung cancer listed by TCRdb under 2018. Regarding the complete study: Objective responses were observed in about a sixth of enrolled patients, and disease control was achieved in approximately 29%. What the study reported, not specific to this receptor: After treatment with radiotherapy and ipilimumab, TCR clones that originated in tumors expanded in peripheral blood. The strongest predictors of response, as reported, were early dynamic changes in blood T cell clones along with a rise in serum interferon-beta after radiation.

The method behind the library was the immunoSEQ multiplex PCR assay. Here the immuneACCESS table is served through TCRdb, limited to in-frame sequences with V and J called. Missing clones are a known gap in these copies; in checked studies unresolved V genes cover under half, and the rest lacks a known reason. The sample table contains almost 55,000 clones; only one count was recorded for around 80% of them. About 2.9% of the sample is in the top ten clones. In this study, focal radiation therapy paired with CTLA-4 blockade (ipilimumab) was tested in patients who had chemo-refractory metastatic non-small-cell lung cancer.

The clonotype comes from a human donor with non-small cell lung cancer who had a partial response to radiotherapy plus ipilimumab. The V and J genes are TRBV4-2 and TRBJ2-7, with no reliable assignment of the D segment. The sample in question was peripheral blood, obtained from a patient treated with radiotherapy plus ipilimumab. The CDR3 loop reads CASSPTGGVFYEQYF. The nucleotides read TGTGCCAGCAGCCCCACTGGCGGTGTCTTTTACGAGCAGTACTTC.